The rows below give T cell receptor beta chains drawn from one sample of a study of cytomegalovirus exposure and HLA in healthy donors. Produced via immunoSEQ multiplex PCR; TCRdb's table is partial and in-frame only. This table has around 40,000 clones, approximately 72% appearing once. Sequencing was done on a sample of PBMCs. The receptors derive from a young woman in good health and CMV-seronegative. Each CDR3 is given without its conserved first and last residue.

V: TRBV29-1; J: TRBJ2-7; CDR3: SVESRVGDEQY
V: TRBV7-9; J: TRBJ2-1; CDR3: ASSSLAGGISNEQF
V: TRBV4-2; J: TRBJ1-1; CDR3: ASSQDHRGANTEAF
V: TRBV4-2; J: TRBJ1-5; CDR3: ASSQGQGFNQPQH
V: TRBV28; J: TRBJ2-7; CDR3: ASSRTSGRAEEQY
V: TRBV2; J: TRBJ2-7; CDR3: ASSDVGQVHDEQY
V: TRBV29-1; J: TRBJ2-2; CDR3: SVSTSGDLTGELF
V: TRBV10-3; J: TRBJ2-3; CDR3: AIRQAQSDTQY
V: TRBV5-4; J: TRBJ2-3; CDR3: ASSIPQIGEGDTQY
V: TRBV6-1; J: TRBJ2-5; CDR3: ASSETSPGLAGGLKTQY
V: TRBV29-1; J: TRBJ1-2; CDR3: SVEDLQGRYGYT
V: TRBV7-2; J: TRBJ2-3; CDR3: ASSSRQSTDTQY
V: TRBV30; J: TRBJ1-5; CDR3: AWSSTEAAQH
V: TRBV5-4; J: TRBJ2-7; CDR3: ASSRGGNYEQY
V: TRBV6-1; J: TRBJ2-5; CDR3: ASSEEAGGQETQY
V: TRBV7-8; J: TRBJ1-1; CDR3: ASSFRGMNTEAF
V: TRBV30; J: TRBJ2-1; CDR3: AWSPAGDEQF
V: TRBV28; J: TRBJ2-7; CDR3: ASSSRSSPYEQY
V: TRBV29-1; J: TRBJ2-3; CDR3: SVPGAARSTDTQY
V: TRBV10-3; J: TRBJ1-4; CDR3: AISPSTGDNEKLF
V: TRBV6-5; J: TRBJ2-3; CDR3: ASGRDTQY
V: TRBV30; J: TRBJ2-1; CDR3: AWSGGTGYDEQF
V: TRBV10-3; J: TRBJ1-5; CDR3: ATDLDNSNQPQH
V: TRBV13; J: TRBJ2-5; CDR3: ASSLSGDEETQY
V: TRBV5-4; J: TRBJ2-4; CDR3: ASSLRSGGAVKNIQY
V: TRBV6-6; J: TRBJ2-3; CDR3: ASSLAEPTDTQY
V: TRBV28; J: TRBJ2-1; CDR3: ASTSRDTFF
V: TRBV11-2; J: TRBJ1-4; CDR3: ASSLDRGAEKLF
V: TRBV30; J: TRBJ2-1; CDR3: AWLKSGSYNEQF
V: TRBV30; J: TRBJ2-5; CDR3: AWSPDSLQTQY
V: TRBV5-1; J: TRBJ2-3; CDR3: ASSLAASGSSDTQY
V: TRBV27; J: TRBJ2-1; CDR3: ATLTGRSYNEQF
V: TRBV29-1; J: TRBJ2-3; CDR3: SVPPPRQGSDTQY
V: TRBV21-1; J: TRBJ1-1; CDR3: ASSATGTPNTEAF
V: TRBV5-1; J: TRBJ2-3; CDR3: ASSTAGGRTDTQY
V: TRBV6-1; J: TRBJ1-1; CDR3: ASNKGDWNTEAF
V: TRBV5-1; J: TRBJ2-7; CDR3: ASSLDTGTSGGLLTYEQY
V: TRBV19; J: TRBJ1-5; CDR3: ASSIVGRANQPQH
V: TRBV7-9; J: TRBJ2-5; CDR3: ASSLRLAIPGETQY
V: TRBV14; J: TRBJ2-1; CDR3: ASSPNLRYEQF
V: TRBV29-1; J: TRBJ1-1; CDR3: SVGSGIPTEAF
V: TRBV5-1; J: TRBJ1-1; CDR3: ASSLGVSMNTEAF
V: TRBV6-5; J: TRBJ1-1; CDR3: ASSPQGDTEAF
V: TRBV30; J: TRBJ1-6; CDR3: AWSVGQVYNSPLH
V: TRBV20-1; J: TRBJ2-7; CDR3: SEGTSYEQY
V: TRBV28; J: TRBJ1-1; CDR3: ASTLLRTEAF
V: TRBV5-1; J: TRBJ2-5; CDR3: ASSPGLAGGGLETQY
V: TRBV28; J: TRBJ1-1; CDR3: ANRGLNTEAF
V: TRBV30; J: TRBJ1-5; CDR3: AWSVLSSNQPQH
V: TRBV5-1; J: TRBJ2-7; CDR3: ASSLVLAGGPEQY